These 7 T cell receptor beta chains originate from one sample sequenced in a study of shared clonotypes between healthy human individuals. TCRdb keeps only in-frame clones here, not all; method: immunoSEQ multiplex PCR. The sample holds under 600,000 clones; around 77% are singletons and the top ten take about 12%. Sample: PBMCs. These receptors were obtained from a woman aged 40 to 49 in good health. Some clones in this sample may be carry-over from other donors' samples.

J is TRBJ1-1 and V is TRBV5-1; D perhaps matches TRBD1 (6 bases). This CDR3 has 19 amino acids. From germline, CDR1 is SGHRS and CDR2 YFSETQ. The germline V and J ends were trimmed by 4 bases and 1 base, with 26 bases remaining between them. The CDR3 sequence: CASSPSFSGTLGRNTEAFF. DNA for the CDR3: TGCGCCAGCAGCCCGTCCTTTAGCGGGACACTGGGTCGGAACACTGAAGCTTTCTTT.

This chain uses TRBV27 with TRBJ2-3; D perhaps matches TRBD1 (6 bases). Trimming shortened V by 6 bases and J by 3 bases, and 16 bases separated the two germline ends. The germline gives CDR1 MNHEY, CDR2 SMNVEV (reference sequence). This CDR3 spans 15 amino acids. The CDR3 DNA reads as TGTGCCAGCAGCCAAGGTTGGGGGCGAACAGATACGCAGTATTTT. It codes for CASSQGWGRTDTQYF.

The chain recombines TRBV2 with TRBJ1-1; weak D call: TRBD1 (5 bases). This CDR3 region has 15 residues. Trimming stripped 6 bases from V and 3 bases from J, with 17 bases between. Germline V gene data show CDR1 as SNHLY and CDR2 as FYNNEI. CDR3 sequence: CASRPSTALDTEAFF. DNA of the CDR3: TGTGCCAGCAGACCCTCGACAGCCCTAGACACTGAAGCTTTCTTT.

The rearrangement links TRBV6-6 to TRBJ2-2, with D maybe TRBD2 (5 bases). V dropped 5 bases and J dropped 6 bases, with 10 bases sitting between them. Germline V gene sequence: CDR1 MNHNY, CDR2 SVGAGI (reference sequence). The CDR3 sequence is 13 residues long. The DNA of the CDR3 is TGTGCCAGCAGTCCAACTAGTGCCGGGGAGCTGTTTTTT. Its protein is CASSPTSAGELFF.

With regard to this clone: Different DNA sequences within this sample yield the same CDR3. This chain connects TRBV28 to TRBJ1-2; D gene ambiguous. Germline lookup yields CDR1 MDHEN and CDR2 SYDVKM. Trimming left V 3 bases short and J 4 bases short, with 3 bases between. The CDR3 runs 11 residues. The CDR3 loop is CASSFLYGYTF. The CDR3 DNA reads as TGTGCCAGCAGTTTCCTCTATGGCTACACCTTC.

The V call is TRBV19, the J call TRBJ1-1; TRBD1 is a possible D gene (6 bases). V lost 0 bases to trimming and J lost 8 bases, with 13 bases between them. This CDR3 spans 14 amino acids. Germline CDR1 LNHDA, CDR2 SQIVND (reference sequence). In DNA form, the CDR3 reads TGTGCCAGTAGTATAGATTTCCCCGACAGGGAAGCTTTCTTT. It codes for CASSIDFPDREAFF.

In this sample, this clone turned up a few times. This chain uses TRBV19 with TRBJ1-1, with D unclear. The V gene's germline CDR1 is LNHDA and CDR2 SQIVND (reference sequence). The V and J ends lost 3 bases and 1 base respectively, with 6 bases between them. CDR3 size: 13 residues. DNA of the CDR3: TGTGCCAGTAGTATCGGACCGAACACTGAAGCTTTCTTT. It specifies CASSIGPNTEAFF.